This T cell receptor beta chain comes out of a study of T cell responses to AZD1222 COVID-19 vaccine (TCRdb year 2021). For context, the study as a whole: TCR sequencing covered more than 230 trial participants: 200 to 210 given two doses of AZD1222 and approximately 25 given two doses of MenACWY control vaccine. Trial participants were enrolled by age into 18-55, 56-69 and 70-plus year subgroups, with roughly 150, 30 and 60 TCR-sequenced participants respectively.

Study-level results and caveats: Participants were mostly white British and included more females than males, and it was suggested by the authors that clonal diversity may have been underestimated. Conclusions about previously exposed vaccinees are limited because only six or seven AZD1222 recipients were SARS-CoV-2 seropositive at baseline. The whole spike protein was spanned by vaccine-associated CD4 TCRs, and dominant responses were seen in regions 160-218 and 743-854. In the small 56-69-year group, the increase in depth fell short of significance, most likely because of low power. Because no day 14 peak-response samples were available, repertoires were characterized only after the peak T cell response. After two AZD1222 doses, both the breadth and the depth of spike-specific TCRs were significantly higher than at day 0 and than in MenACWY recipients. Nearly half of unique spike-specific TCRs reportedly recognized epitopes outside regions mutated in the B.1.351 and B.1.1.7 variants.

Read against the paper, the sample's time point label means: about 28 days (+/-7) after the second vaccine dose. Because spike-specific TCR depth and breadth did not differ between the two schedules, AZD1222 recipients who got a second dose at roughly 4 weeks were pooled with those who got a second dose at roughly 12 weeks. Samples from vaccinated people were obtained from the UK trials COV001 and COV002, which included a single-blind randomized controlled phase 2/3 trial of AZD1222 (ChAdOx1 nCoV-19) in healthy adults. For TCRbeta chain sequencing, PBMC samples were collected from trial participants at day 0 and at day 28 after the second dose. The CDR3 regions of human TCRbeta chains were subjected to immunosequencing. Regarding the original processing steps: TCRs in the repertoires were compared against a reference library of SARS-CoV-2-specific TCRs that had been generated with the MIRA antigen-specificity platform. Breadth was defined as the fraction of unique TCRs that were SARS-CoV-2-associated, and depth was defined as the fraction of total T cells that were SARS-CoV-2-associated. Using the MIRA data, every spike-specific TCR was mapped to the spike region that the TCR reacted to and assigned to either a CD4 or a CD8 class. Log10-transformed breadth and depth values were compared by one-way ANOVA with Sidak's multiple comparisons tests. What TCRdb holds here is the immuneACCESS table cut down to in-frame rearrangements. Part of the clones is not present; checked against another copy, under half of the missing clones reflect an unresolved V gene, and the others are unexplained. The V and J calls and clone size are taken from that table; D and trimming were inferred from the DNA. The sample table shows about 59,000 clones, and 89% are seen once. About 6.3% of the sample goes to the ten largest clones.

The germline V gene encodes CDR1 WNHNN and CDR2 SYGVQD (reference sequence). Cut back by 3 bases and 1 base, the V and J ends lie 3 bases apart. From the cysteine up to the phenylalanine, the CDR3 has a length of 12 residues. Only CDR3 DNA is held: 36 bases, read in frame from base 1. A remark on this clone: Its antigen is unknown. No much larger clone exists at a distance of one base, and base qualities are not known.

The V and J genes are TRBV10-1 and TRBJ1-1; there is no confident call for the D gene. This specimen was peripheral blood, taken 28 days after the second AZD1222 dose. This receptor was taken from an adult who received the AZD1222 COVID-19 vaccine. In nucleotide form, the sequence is TGCGCCAGCAGTGACCCGAACACTGAAGCTTTCTTT. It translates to CASSDPNTEAFF.